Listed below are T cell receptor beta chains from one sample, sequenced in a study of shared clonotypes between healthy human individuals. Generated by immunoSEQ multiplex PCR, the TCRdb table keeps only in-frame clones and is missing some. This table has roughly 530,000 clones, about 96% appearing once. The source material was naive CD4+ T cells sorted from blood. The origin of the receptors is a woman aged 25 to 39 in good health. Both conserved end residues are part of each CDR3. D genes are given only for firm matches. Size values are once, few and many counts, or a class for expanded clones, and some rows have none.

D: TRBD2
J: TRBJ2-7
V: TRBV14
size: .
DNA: TGTGCCAGCAGCCTCGAACCGGGGCAGCGGGACTTCTCCTACGAGCAGTACTTC
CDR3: CASSLEPGQRDFSYEQYF

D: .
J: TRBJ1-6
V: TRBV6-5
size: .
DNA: TGTGCCAGCACCTGGGTAGGGTCCCATAATTCACCCCTCCACTTT
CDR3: CASTWVGSHNSPLHF

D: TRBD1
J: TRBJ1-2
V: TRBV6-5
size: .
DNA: TGTGCCAGCAGGCCTACAGGGGGCCCTAACTATGGCTACACCTTC
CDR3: CASRPTGGPNYGYTF

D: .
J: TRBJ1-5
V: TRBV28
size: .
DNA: TGTGCCAGCAGTTTAAGGGCCCTCCTTGGGGACCCCCAGCATTTT
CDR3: CASSLRALLGDPQHF

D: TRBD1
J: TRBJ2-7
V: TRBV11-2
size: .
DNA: TGTGCCAGCAGCCCCTTCGGGACAGGGACATTCAACTCCTACGAGCAGTACTTC
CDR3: CASSPFGTGTFNSYEQYF

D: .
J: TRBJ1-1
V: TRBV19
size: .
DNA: TGTGCCAGTAGTTCTACAGGGATGAACACTGAAGCTTTCTTT
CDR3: CASSSTGMNTEAFF

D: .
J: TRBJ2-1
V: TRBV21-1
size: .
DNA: TGTGCCAGCAGCAAAGGGGACAGCGGTCAAGCTTACAATGAGCAGTTCTTC
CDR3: CASSKGDSGQAYNEQFF

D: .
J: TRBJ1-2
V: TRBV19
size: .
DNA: TGTGCCAGTAGTATAGGTGGGAAGCGGTATGGCTACACCTTC
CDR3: CASSIGGKRYGYTF

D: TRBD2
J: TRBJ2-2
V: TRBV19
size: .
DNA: TGTGCCAGTAGTAGGTCTAGCGGAACGAACACCGGGGAGCTGTTTTTT
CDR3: CASSRSSGTNTGELFF

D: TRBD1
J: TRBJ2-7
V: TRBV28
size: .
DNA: TGTGCCAGCAGCACTTCCGGACAGGGCCCTCGCGAGCAGTACTTC
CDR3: CASSTSGQGPREQYF

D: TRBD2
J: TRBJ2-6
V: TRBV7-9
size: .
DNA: TGTGCCAGCAGCTTAGGCAGCGGGGTAACGGGGGCCAACGTCCTGACTTTC
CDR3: CASSLGSGVTGANVLTF

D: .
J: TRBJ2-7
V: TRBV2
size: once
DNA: TGTGCCAGCAGTGATCACCCCGGTCGGTCCTACGAGCAGTACTTC
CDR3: CASSDHPGRSYEQYF

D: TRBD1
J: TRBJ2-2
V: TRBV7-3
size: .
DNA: TGTGCCAGCAGCCGGGACAGGGGATACACCGGGGAGCTGTTTTTT
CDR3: CASSRDRGYTGELFF

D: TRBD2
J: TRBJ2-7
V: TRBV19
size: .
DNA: TGTGCCAGTAGTATCCCTAGCGGGAGCTCCTACGAGCAGTACTTC
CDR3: CASSIPSGSSYEQYF

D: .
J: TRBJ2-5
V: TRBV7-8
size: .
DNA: TGTGCCAGCAGAACCACTCTCGGGGCCCCGGGGGAGACCCAGTACTTC
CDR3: CASRTTLGAPGETQYF

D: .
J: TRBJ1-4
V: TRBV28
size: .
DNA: TGTGCCAGCAGAGCGACAGCAACTAATGAAAAACTGTTTTTT
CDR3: CASRATATNEKLFF

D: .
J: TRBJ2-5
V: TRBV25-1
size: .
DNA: TGTGCCAGCAGAACCGACAGCCCGGGGGAGACCCAGTACTTC
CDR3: CASRTDSPGETQYF

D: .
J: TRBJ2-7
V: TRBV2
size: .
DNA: TGTGCCAGTAGGAGGGGCTACGAGCAGTACTTC
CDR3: CASRRGYEQYF

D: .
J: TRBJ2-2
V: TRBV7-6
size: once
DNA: TGTGCCAGCAGCTTAGAACGGAGGGGCACCGGGGAGCTGTTTTTT
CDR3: CASSLERRGTGELFF

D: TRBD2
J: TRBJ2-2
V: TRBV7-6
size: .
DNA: TGTGCCAGCAGCTTAGCGGCAGCGGGAACGGCCGGGGAGCTGTTTTTT
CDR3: CASSLAAAGTAGELFF

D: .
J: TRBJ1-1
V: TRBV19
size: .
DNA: TGTGCCAGTAGTATGAGGGGAGTAGGCACTGAAGCTTTCTTT
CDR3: CASSMRGVGTEAFF

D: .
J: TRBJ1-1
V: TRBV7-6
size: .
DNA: TGTGCCAGCAGCGCCCAGGGTGACACTGAAGCTTTCTTT
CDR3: CASSAQGDTEAFF

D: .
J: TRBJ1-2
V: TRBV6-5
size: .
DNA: TGTGCCAGCCACCCGGTGGGGCACTATGGCTACACCTTC
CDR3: CASHPVGHYGYTF

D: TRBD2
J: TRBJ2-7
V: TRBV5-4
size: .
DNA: TGTGCCAGCAGCATTTCGGGACTAGCGACGAGCTCCTACGAGCAGTACTTC
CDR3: CASSISGLATSSYEQYF

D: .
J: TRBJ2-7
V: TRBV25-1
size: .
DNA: TGTGCCAGCTCGGTACGGGAACCTACCTACGAGCAGTACTTC
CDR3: CASSVREPTYEQYF

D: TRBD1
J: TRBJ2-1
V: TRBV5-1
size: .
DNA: TGCGCCAGCAGCTTGGTCACCGGGACAGAGAACAATGAGCAGTTCTTC
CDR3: CASSLVTGTENNEQFF

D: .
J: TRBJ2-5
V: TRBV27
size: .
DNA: TGTGCCAGCAGTTTTTTGTCGGGAGAGACCCAGTACTTC
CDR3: CASSFLSGETQYF

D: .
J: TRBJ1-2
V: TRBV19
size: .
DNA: TGTGCCAGTAGTAGACTTTCGACACCCCGCTATGGCTACACCTTC
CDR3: CASSRLSTPRYGYTF

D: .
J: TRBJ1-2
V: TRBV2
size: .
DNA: TGTGCCAGCAGCCAGGGGCGGAAGAACTATGGCTACACCTTC
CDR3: CASSQGRKNYGYTF

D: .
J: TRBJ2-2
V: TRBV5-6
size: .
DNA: TGTGCCAGCAGCTTGGGAGGGCCGCGGACCGGGGAGCTGTTTTTT
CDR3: CASSLGGPRTGELFF

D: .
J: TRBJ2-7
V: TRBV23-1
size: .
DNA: TGCGCCAGCAGCGGCTGGCGTAACCAAGGCCCCTACGAGCAGTACTTC
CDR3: CASSGWRNQGPYEQYF

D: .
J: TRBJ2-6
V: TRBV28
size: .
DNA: TGTGCCAGCAGCCGAACCGGGACATTGGACTCTGGGGCCAACGTCCTGACTTTC
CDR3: CASSRTGTLDSGANVLTF

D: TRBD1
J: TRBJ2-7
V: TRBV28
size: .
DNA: TGTGCCAGCAGTTCCCCGGGACAGCCCTCCTACGAGCAGTACTTC
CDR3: CASSSPGQPSYEQYF

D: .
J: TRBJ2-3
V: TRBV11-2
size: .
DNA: TGTGCCAGCAGCTTTGACGCGGCTTCAAACACAGATACGCAGTATTTT
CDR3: CASSFDAASNTDTQYF

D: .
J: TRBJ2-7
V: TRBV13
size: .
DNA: TGTGCCAGCAGCATCCCTGGGACTGGCTCCTACGAGCAGTACTTC
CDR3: CASSIPGTGSYEQYF

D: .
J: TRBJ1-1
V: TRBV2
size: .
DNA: TGTGCCAGCAGTTTCTTCCAGGATGAGGGAGCTTTCTTT
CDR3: CASSFFQDEGAFF

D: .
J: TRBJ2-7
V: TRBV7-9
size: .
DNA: TGTGCCACCGAGCGGAACCAGGTCCCCGAGCAGTACTTC
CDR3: CATERNQVPEQYF

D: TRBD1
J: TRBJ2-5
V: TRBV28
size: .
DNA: TGTGCCAGCAGTTTAGGGGACAGAGAAGAGACCCAGTACTTC
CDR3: CASSLGDREETQYF

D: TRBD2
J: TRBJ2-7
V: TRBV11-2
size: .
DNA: TGTGCCAGCAGCCAAGCCGGGACTAGCGATTACGAGCAGTACTTC
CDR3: CASSQAGTSDYEQYF

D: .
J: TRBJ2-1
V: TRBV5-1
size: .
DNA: TGCGCCAGCAGCTTGAGGGGCCCTGTCATCAGCAATGAGCAGTTCTTC
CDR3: CASSLRGPVISNEQFF

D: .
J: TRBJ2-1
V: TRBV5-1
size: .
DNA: TGCGCCAGCAGCCCTCCGGGCTCACTGGGATACAAGAGCTCCTACAATGAGCAGTTCTTC
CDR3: CASSPPGSLGYKSSYNEQFF

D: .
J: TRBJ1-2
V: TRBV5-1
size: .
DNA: TGCGCCAGCAGACGCTCGGGGCCAGCTAACTATGGCTACACCTTC
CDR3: CASRRSGPANYGYTF

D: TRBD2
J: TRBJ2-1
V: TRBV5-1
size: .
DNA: TGCGCCAGCAGCTCTGGAGGACTAGCGGGAGGGGGGTATGAGCAGTTCTTC
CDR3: CASSSGGLAGGGYEQFF

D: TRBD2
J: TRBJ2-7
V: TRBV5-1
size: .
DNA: TGCGCCAGCAGCTCCGGGACTAGCATTGGCAACGAGCAGTACTTC
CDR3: CASSSGTSIGNEQYF

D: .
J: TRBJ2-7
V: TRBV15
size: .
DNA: TGTGCCACCAGCAAAAACCCTGGCGTGCGCTCCTACGAGCAGTACTTC
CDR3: CATSKNPGVRSYEQYF

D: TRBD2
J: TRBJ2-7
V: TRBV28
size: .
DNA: TGTGCCAGCAGAGGAATAGCGGGAGGTTACGAGCAGTACTTC
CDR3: CASRGIAGGYEQYF

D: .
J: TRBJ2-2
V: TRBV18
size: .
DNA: TGTGCCAGCTCACCGGTACAGGCAATCAGCGGGGAGCTGTTTTTT
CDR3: CASSPVQAISGELFF

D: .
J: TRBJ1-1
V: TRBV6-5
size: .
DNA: TGTGCCAGCAGTTACGGAGGGGGATTGGACACTGAAGCTTTCTTT
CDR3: CASSYGGGLDTEAFF

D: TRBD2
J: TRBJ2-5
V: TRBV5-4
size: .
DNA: TGTGCCAGCAGCTTGACGACTAGCGGGAATTTTCAAGAGACCCAGTACTTC
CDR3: CASSLTTSGNFQETQYF

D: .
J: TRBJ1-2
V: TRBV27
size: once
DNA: TGTGCCAGCAGTTTCGGGACGGACTATGGCTACACCTTC
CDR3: CASSFGTDYGYTF

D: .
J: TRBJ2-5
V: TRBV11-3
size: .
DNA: TGTGCCAGCAGCTTCTACTTCGGGATCGGCGAGGCTGGGGAGACCCAGTACTTC
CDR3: CASSFYFGIGEAGETQYF